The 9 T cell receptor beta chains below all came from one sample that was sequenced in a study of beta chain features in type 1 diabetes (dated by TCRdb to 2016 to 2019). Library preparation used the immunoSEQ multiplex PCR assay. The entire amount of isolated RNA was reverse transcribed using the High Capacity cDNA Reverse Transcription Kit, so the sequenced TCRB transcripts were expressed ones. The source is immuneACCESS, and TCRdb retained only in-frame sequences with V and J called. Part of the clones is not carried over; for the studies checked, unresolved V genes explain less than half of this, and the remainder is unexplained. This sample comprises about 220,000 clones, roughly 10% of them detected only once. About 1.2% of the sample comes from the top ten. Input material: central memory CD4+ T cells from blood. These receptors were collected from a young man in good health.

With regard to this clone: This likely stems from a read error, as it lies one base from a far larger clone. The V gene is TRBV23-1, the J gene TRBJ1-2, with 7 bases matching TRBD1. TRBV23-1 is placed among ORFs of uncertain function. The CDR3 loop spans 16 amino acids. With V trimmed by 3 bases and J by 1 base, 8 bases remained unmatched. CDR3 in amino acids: CASSHIGQERNYGYTF. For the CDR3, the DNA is TGCGCCAGCAGTCATATTGGACAGGAGCGTAACTATGGCTACACCTTC.

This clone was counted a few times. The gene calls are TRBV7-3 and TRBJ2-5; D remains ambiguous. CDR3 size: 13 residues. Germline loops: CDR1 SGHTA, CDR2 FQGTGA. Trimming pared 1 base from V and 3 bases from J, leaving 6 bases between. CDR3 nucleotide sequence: TGTGCCAGCAGCTTAAACCGTAAAGAGACCCAGTACTTC. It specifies CASSLNRKETQYF.

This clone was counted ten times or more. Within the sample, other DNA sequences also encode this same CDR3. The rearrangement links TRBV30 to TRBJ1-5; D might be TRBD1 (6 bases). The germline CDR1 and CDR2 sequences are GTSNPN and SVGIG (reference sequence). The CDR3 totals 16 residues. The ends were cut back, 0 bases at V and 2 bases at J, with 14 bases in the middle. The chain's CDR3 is CAWSVRGARGNQPQHF. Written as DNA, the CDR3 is TGTGCCTGGAGTGTAAGGGGGGCGCGGGGCAATCAGCCCCAGCATTTT. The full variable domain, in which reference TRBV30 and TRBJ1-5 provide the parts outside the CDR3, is SQTIHQWPATLVQPVGSPLSLECTVEGTSNPNLYWYRQAAGRGLQLLFYSVGIGQISSEVPQNLSASRPQDRQFILSSKKLLLSDSGFYLCAWSVRGARGNQPQHFGDGTRLSIL.

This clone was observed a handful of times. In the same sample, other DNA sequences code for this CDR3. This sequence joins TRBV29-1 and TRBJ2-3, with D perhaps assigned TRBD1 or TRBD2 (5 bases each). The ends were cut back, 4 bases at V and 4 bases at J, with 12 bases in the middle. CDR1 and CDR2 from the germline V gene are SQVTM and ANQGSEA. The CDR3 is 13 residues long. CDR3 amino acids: CSVGGVGADTQYF. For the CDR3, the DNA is TGCAGCGTTGGAGGGGTTGGGGCAGATACGCAGTATTTT.

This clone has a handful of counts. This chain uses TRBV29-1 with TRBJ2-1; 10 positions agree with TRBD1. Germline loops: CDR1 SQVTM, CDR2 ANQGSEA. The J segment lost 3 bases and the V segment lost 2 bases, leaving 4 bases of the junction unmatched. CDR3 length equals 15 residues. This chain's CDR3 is CSVERDRGFYNEQFF. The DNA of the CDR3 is TGCAGCGTTGAAAGGGACAGGGGCTTCTACAATGAGCAGTTCTTC.

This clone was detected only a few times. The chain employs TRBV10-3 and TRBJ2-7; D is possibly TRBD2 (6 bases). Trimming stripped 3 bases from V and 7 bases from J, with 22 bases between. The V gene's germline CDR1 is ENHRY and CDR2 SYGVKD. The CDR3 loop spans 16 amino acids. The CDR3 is CAISDGYRLGLGEQYF. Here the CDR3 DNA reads TGTGCCATCAGTGACGGCTACAGACTAGGCTTGGGGGAGCAGTACTTC.

CDR3 in DNA: TGTGCCAGCAGCCCGTACGGGACTAGCGGGAGACTGGGTGAGCAGTACTTC. It translates to CASSPYGTSGRLGEQYF. The chain recombines TRBV9 with TRBJ2-7; 14 bases are shared with TRBD2. The CDR3 covers 17 residues. From germline, CDR1 is SGDLS and CDR2 YYNGEE. With V trimmed by 4 bases and J by 7 bases, 13 bases remained unmatched.

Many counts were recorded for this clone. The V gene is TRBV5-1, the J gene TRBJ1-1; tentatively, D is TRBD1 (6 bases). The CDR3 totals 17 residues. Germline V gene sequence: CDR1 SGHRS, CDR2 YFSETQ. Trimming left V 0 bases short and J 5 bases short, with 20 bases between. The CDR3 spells CASSLVPATAQGTEAFF. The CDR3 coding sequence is TGCGCCAGCAGCTTGGTCCCAGCGACAGCTCAGGGGACTGAAGCTTTCTTT.

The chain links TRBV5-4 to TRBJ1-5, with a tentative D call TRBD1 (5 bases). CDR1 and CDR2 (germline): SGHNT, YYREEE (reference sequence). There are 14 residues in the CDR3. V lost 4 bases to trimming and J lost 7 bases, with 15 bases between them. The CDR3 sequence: CASSRGGGSQPQHF. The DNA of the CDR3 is TGTGCCAGCAGCCGGGGGGGAGGGTCCCAGCCCCAGCATTTT.